This TCR beta chain was sequenced for a study of CD8+CD57+ T cells in acquired aplastic anemia. CDR3 and TCR beta VDJ profiling relied on a genomic DNA template. TCRdb reprocessed the reads via MiXCR and lists one record per CDR3 protein. The data contain just over 400,000 distinct CDR3 sequences, just under 70% of them singletons. The germline gives CDR1 SGHTA, CDR2 FQGNSA. The CDR3 has 15 residues. Between the trimmed V and J ends, which lost 1 base and 15 bases, there was a span of 22 bases. The chain is built from TRBV7-2 and TRBJ1-5, with a weak D call TRBD1 (6 bases). The receptor was derived from a human donor in good health, serving as a control. Material for sequencing was sorted CD4+, CD8+, or CD8+CD57+ T cells (not recorded which) from PBMCs. The CDR3 nucleotides read TGTGCCAGCAGCTTAGTGTCAGCGGGGGGCCGAGGTACGCATTTT. This sequence encodes CASSLVSAGGRGTHF.